This T cell receptor beta chain was found in a study of cytomegalovirus exposure and HLA in healthy donors. The CDR3 runs to 13 residues. Per germline, CDR1 LGHNA and CDR2 YNFKEQ. Between the trimmed V and J ends, which lost 0 bases and 6 bases, there was a span of 6 bases. About this clone itself: Its antigen is as yet unknown.

Overall study results and limits: Researchers reported in a later analysis that a missense DCLRE1C variant was tied to TCR beta V- and J-gene trimming. HLA allele associations emerged for about 16,000 TCR beta sequences in a later analysis, at 0.05 false discovery rate. In a later analysis, HLA-C alleles had the fewest associated TCRs, DRB1 alleles the most.

13 Jbeta primers and 60 Vbeta primers were used for the PCR. Some clones are missing from TCRdb's copy, which holds only in-frame ones; the method was immunoSEQ multiplex PCR. The table includes tens of thousands of clones, less than 80% detected once. The chain employs TRBV4-2 and TRBJ1-5; no clear D. The receptor's source is a man younger than 45 in good health and CMV-seronegative. The specimen was PBMCs. CDR3 loop: CASSQDLAQPQHF. CDR3 nucleotide sequence: TGTGCCAGCAGCCAAGATCTGGCTCAGCCCCAGCATTTT.